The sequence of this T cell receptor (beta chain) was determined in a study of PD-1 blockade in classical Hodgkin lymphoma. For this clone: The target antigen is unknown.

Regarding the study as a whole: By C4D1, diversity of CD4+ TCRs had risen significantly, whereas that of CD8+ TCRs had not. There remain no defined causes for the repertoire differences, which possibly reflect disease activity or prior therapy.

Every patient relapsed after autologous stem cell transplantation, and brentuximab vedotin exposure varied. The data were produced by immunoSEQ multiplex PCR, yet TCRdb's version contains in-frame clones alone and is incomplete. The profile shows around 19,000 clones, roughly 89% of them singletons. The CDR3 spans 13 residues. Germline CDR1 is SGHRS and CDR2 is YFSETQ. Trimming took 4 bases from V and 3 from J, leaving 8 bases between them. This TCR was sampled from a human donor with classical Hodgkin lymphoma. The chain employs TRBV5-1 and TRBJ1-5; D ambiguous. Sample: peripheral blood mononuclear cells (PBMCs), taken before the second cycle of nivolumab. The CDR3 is CASSEGINQPQHF. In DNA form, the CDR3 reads TGCGCCAGCAGCGAGGGCATCAATCAGCCCCAGCATTTT.